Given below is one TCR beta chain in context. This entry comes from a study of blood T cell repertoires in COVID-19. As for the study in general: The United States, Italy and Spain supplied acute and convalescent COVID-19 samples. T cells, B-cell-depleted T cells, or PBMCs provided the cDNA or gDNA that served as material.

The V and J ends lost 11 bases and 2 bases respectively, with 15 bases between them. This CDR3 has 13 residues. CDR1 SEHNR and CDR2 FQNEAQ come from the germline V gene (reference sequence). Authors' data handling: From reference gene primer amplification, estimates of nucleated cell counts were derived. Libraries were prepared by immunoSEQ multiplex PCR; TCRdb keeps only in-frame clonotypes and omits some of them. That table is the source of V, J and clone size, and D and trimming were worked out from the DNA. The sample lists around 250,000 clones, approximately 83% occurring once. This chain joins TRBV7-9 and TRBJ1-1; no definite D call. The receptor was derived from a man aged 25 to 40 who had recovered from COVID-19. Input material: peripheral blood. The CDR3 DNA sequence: TGTGCCGGCAAGCCACTGAGTAACACTGAAGCTTTCTTT. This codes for CAGKPLSNTEAFF.